The clone carrying this TCR beta chain was counted once. The CDR3 is 19 residues long. Germline V gives CDR1 LGHDT, CDR2 YNNKEL (reference sequence). V lost 1 base, J lost 6 bases, and 16 bases stayed unmatched. This entry belongs to a study of blood T cell repertoires in COVID-19. TCRdb's table, derived via immunoSEQ multiplex PCR, lists solely in-frame clones and lacks some. Among 250,000 or so clones listed, 75% to 95% were seen once. The chain employs TRBV3-1 (or the pseudogene TRBV3-2) and TRBJ2-1; TRBD2 agrees at 9 bases. The TCR originated in a man in his forties who had been exposed to COVID-19. The sequenced material came from PBMCs or T cells enriched from blood (not recorded which). In DNA, the CDR3 is TGTGCCAGCAGCCAAGTAGTTGCGGGAGGGCCTTTTCCGGGCAATGAGCAGTTCTTC. It specifies CASSQVVAGGPFPGNEQFF.